A single TCR beta chain is shown here with its context. Clones were read by immunoSEQ multiplex PCR, and TCRdb kept only the in-frame ones, dropping some. The sample includes under 200,000 clones, around 80% seen only once; the top ten take 10% to 15%. The entry originates in a study of blood T cell repertoires in COVID-19. Across the study: The United States, Italy and Spain provided the acute and convalescent COVID-19 samples. The analysed material was cDNA or gDNA that came from T cells, B-cell-depleted T cells, or PBMCs.

Cohort placement rested on clinical history that participants reported themselves. Cohort 3 donors counted as recovered after two negative PCRs, clearance, or resolved symptoms. Trimming pared 5 bases from V and 4 bases from J, leaving 17 bases between. The germline V gene encodes CDR1 SGHTA and CDR2 FQGNSA. This CDR3 has 15 amino acids. Material: PBMCs or T cells enriched from blood (not recorded which). The source is a woman aged 60-70 years who had recovered from COVID-19. V usage is TRBV7-2 and J usage is TRBJ1-1, with D tentatively TRBD1 (5 bases). This CDR3 is CASSMRRVGGTEAFF. The CDR3 DNA sequence: TGTGCCAGCAGCATGCGCCGTGTGGGGGGCACTGAAGCTTTCTTT.